The 19 T cell receptor beta chains reported below all come from one sample, sequenced in a study of cytomegalovirus exposure and HLA in healthy donors. 60 Vbeta and 13 Jbeta primers were used in PCR. Sequencing was performed with immunoSEQ multiplex PCR; in TCRdb, only in-frame clones are kept and a portion is missing. The profile covers 90,000 to 140,000 clones, with around 70% appearing a single time and roughly 1.3% taken by the ten largest. Sequenced: PBMCs. Source of these receptors: a middle-aged man in good health and CMV-seronegative.

This clone was seen a single time. The chain joins TRBV7-9 to TRBJ1-2; D ambiguous. The CDR3 is 15 amino acids. V was cut by 4 bases and J by 7 bases, with 19 bases left in between. The germline V gene has CDR1 SEHNR and CDR2 FQNEAQ (reference sequence). The CDR3 DNA sequence: TGTGCCAGCAGCTCGCCACTGGACTACTTAGGTGGCTACACCTTC. It encodes CASSSPLDYLGGYTF. Looking up the rest from reference TRBV7-9 and TRBJ1-2 gives the full variable domain: DTGVSQNPRHKITKRGQNVTFRCDPISEHNRLYWYRQTLGQGPEFLTYFQNEAQLEKSRLLSDRFSAERPKGSFSTLEIQRTEQGDSAMYLCASSSPLDYLGGYTFGSGTRLTVV.

This clone was picked up a small number of times. V is TRBV19 and J is TRBJ1-4, with TRBD1 matching over 9 bases. V dropped 5 bases and J dropped 8; count of bases not matched to a gene: 6. The CDR3 is made up of 14 amino acids. Germline-derived CDR1 and CDR2 are LNHDA and SQIVND (reference sequence). This CDR3 is CASSLQGAQEKLFF. CDR3 bases: TGTGCCAGTAGTTTACAGGGGGCGCAGGAAAAACTGTTTTTT.

This rearrangement joins TRBV18 to TRBJ2-7; 9 positions match TRBD1. From germline, CDR1 is KGHSH and CDR2 LQKENI. V gave up 3 bases and J gave up 4 bases; unmatched junction bases: 10. The CDR3 consists of 16 residues. In nucleotides, the CDR3 is TGTGCCAGCTCACCCCCCGGGACAGGGTATCCTTACGAGCAGTACTTC. The encoded protein is CASSPPGTGYPYEQYF.

The chain joins TRBV27 to TRBJ2-2; D uncertain. Germline values: CDR1 MNHEY, CDR2 SMNVEV (reference sequence). The CDR3 contains 12 residues. V lost 5 bases and J 2 bases, leaving 3 bases between the germline ends. The CDR3 DNA reads TGTGCCAGCAGTCTTAACACCGGGGAGCTGTTTTTT. This translates into CASSLNTGELFF.

This chain links TRBV5-1 with TRBJ1-1, with 8 positions matching TRBD1. CDR3 length: 15 residues. CDR1 and CDR2 from the germline V gene are SGHRS and YFSETQ. The junction had 11 bases not matched to a gene; V was cut back by 4 bases and J by 6 bases. DNA for the CDR3: TGCGCCAGCAGCCACGGGACAGGAAGAGCCTCTGAAGCTTTCTTT. This sequence encodes CASSHGTGRASEAFF.

The chain carries TRBV5-1 and TRBJ2-3; 8 positions match TRBD1. The CDR3 is 14 residues long. Unmatched junction bases numbered 1, after V lost 1 base and J lost 3 bases. The germline V gene has CDR1 SGHRS and CDR2 YFSETQ. In DNA, the CDR3 is TGCGCCAGCAGCTTGAACAGGGGGACAGATACGCAGTATTTT. Protein sequence: CASSLNRGTDTQYF.

The chain recombines TRBV13 with TRBJ2-5, with 10 positions matching TRBD1. Matching the DNA end better, TRBJ2-7 makes the J call doubtful. The CDR3 consists of 14 residues. Germline V gene sequence: CDR1 PRHDT, CDR2 FYEKMQ (reference sequence). CDR3 region: CASSPGTGADEQYF. Written as DNA, the CDR3 is TGTGCCAGCAGCCCCGGGACAGGGGCGGACGAGCAGTACTTC.

This clone was detected only a few times. This sequence joins TRBV2 and TRBJ1-1, with D possibly being TRBD1 (5 bases). The germline V gene encodes CDR1 SNHLY and CDR2 FYNNEI. V lost 6 bases to trimming and J lost 3 bases, with 11 bases between them. CDR3 length: 13 amino acids. DNA of the CDR3: TGTGCCAGCAGCGTCGGGGGGGACACTGAAGCTTTCTTT. Amino acids: CASSVGGDTEAFF.

This chain uses TRBV5-6 with TRBJ1-2; 12 bases align to TRBD1. V dropped 4 bases and J dropped 0; count of bases not matched to a gene: 13. This CDR3 comprises 19 residues. Germline V CDR1 and CDR2: SGHDT, YYEEEE. CDR3 sequence (DNA): TGTGCCAGCAGCCGAAATGACGGGACAGGGGGCCTTCCTAACTATGGCTACACCTTC. This sequence encodes CASSRNDGTGGLPNYGYTF.

The chain has TRBV19 and TRBJ2-2; tentatively, D is TRBD2 (6 bases). This CDR3 has 13 amino acids. CDR1 is LNHDA, CDR2 SQIVND, per germline (reference sequence). The V gene lost 6 bases and the J gene lost 3 bases, with 8 bases spanning the gap. The CDR3 protein is CASSGSDTGELFF. CDR3 sequence (DNA): TGTGCCAGTAGCGGGAGCGACACCGGGGAGCTGTTTTTT.

This chain joins TRBV6-1 and TRBJ2-1, with D possibly matching TRBD1 (6 bases). Per the germline V gene, CDR1 is MNHNS and CDR2 is SASEGT. The ends were cut back, 4 bases at V and 12 bases at J, with 10 bases in the middle. The CDR3 contains 11 residues. CDR3 DNA: TGTGCCAGCAGTGGGGTCAGGGGGCAGTTCTTC. Translated: CASSGVRGQFF.

This clone was picked up a small number of times. In DNA, the CDR3 is TGTGCCAGCAGTGACTCGGTCGGGCGGGGGAGCTCCTACGAGCAGTACTTC. Encoded protein: CASSDSVGRGSSYEQYF. V usage is TRBV6-4 and J usage is TRBJ2-7, with TRBD2 identical over 7 bases. The CDR3 has 17 residues. Trimming took 0 bases from V and 0 from J; bases not matched to a gene: 8. Germline V gene lookup returns CDR1 MRHNA and CDR2 SNTAGT.

This sequence joins TRBV6-1 and TRBJ1-1; unclear D gene. Germline loops: CDR1 MNHNS, CDR2 SASEGT. CDR3 length: 10 amino acids. Between the trimmed V and J ends, which lost 5 bases and 8 bases, there was a span of 6 bases. The CDR3 nucleotides read TGTGCCAGCAGTCGGGTCGAAGCTTTCTTT. This sequence encodes CASSRVEAFF.

This clone came up once. The chain has TRBV6-1 and TRBJ2-7; TRBD1 matches 12 bases. Germline V gene data show CDR1 as MNHNS and CDR2 as SASEGT. The CDR3 spans 14 residues. With 8 bases clipped from V and 7 bases from J, the junction kept 9 bases outside the gene matches. The CDR3 nucleotides read TGTGCCAGCGGGGGAGGGACAGGGGGCTGGGAGCAGTACTTC. Its protein is CASGGGTGGWEQYF.

This chain links TRBV6-5 with TRBJ1-1; D might be TRBD1 (6 bases). This CDR3 contains 15 residues. The ends were cut back, 0 bases at V and 1 base at J, with 9 bases in the middle. Germline V lookup: CDR1 MNHEY, CDR2 SVGAGI. CDR3 residues: CASSYSGRGNTEAFF. CDR3 in DNA: TGTGCCAGCAGTTACTCAGGCAGGGGGAACACTGAAGCTTTCTTT.

This clone was detected a few times. The J gene is TRBJ2-7, the V gene TRBV19; 13 nucleotides match TRBD2. The germline gives CDR1 LNHDA, CDR2 SQIVND (reference sequence). The CDR3 is 15 residues long. Losses at the gene ends were 5 bases for V and 2 bases for J; bases not matched to a gene: 3. CDR3 coding DNA: TGTGCCAGTAGTGCCGGGACTAGCGGGGCCTACGAGCAGTACTTC. This sequence encodes CASSAGTSGAYEQYF.

This rearrangement joins TRBV10-3 to TRBJ1-2, with unresolved D. The CDR3 has 14 residues. V shed 6 bases and J shed 4 bases, with 15 bases lying between them. Germline lookup yields CDR1 ENHRY and CDR2 SYGVKD. Here the CDR3 DNA reads TGTGCCATCAGCGACACTGCCGGGAGCTATGGCTACACCTTC. Encoded protein: CAISDTAGSYGYTF.

The chain has TRBV6-5 and TRBJ2-7; a possible D gene is TRBD2 (6 bases). CDR1 and CDR2 (germline): MNHEY, SVGAGI. There are 14 residues in the CDR3. With 2 bases removed from V and 7 bases from J, the gap between germline ends came to 15 bases. CDR3 amino acids: CASSYGATSIEQYF. The DNA for the CDR3 is TGTGCCAGCAGTTACGGAGCGACTAGTATAGAGCAGTACTTC.

This clone was recorded only once. The CDR3 DNA reads TGTGCCAGCAGTGCACCTCAGGGGAACACTGAAGCTTTCTTT. This translates into CASSAPQGNTEAFF. The chain recombines TRBV2 with TRBJ1-1; D may be TRBD1 (5 bases). Trimming pared 4 bases from V and 1 base from J, leaving 10 bases between. The CDR3 is 14 residues long. Germline CDR1 reads SNHLY; CDR2 reads FYNNEI.